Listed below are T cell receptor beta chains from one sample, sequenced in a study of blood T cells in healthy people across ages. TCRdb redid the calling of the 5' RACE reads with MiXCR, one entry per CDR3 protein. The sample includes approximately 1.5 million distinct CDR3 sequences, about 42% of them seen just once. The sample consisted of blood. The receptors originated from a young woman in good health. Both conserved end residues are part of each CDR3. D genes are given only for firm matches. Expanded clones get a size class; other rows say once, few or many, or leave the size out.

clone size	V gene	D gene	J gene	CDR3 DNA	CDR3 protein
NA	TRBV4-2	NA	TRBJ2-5	TGTGCCAGCAGCCAAACGGCTAGAGGCTCCTACAATGAGCAGTACTTC	CASSQTARGSYNEQYF
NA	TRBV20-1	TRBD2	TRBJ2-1	TGCAGTGCTAGCCAATTCCGGACTAGCGGGAGGAACAATGAGCAGTTCTTC	CSASQFRTSGRNNEQFF
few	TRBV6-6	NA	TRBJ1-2	TGTGCCACCGCACCCCCTGGCGGCTACACCTTC	CATAPPGGYTF
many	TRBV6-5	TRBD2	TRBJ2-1	TGTGCCAGCAGTTACGGGACTAGCGGGGAGCACGAGCAGTTCTTC	CASSYGTSGEHEQFF
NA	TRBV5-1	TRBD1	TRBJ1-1	TGCGCCAGCAGCTTAAAATCAGGGGGCACTGAAGCTTTCTTT	CASSLKSGGTEAFF
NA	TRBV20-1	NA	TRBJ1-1	TGCAGTGCTAGAGGTGACGGATTTGAAGCTTTCTTT	CSARGDGFEAFF
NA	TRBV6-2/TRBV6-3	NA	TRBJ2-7	TGTGCCAGCAGGTACAGGGTAAACGAGCAGTACTTC	CASRYRVNEQYF
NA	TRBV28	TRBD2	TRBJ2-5	TGTGCCAGCAGTCCGTTAGCGGGAGGGCTAGAGACCCAGTACTTC	CASSPLAGGLETQYF
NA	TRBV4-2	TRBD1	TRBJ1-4	TGTGCCAGCAGCGGAGGGACAGGGGGCAGTGAAAAACTGTTTTTT	CASSGGTGGSEKLFF
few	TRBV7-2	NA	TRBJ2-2	TGTGCCAGCAGCTTAGAAGACAGCACCGGGGAGCTGTTTTTT	CASSLEDSTGELFF
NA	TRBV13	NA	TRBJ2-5	TGTGCCAGCAGCCCGGAGCGCCAAGAGACCCAGTACTTC	CASSPERQETQYF
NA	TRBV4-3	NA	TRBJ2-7	TGCGCCAGCAGCCGAGGACCCGGGACCTACGAGCAGTACTTC	CASSRGPGTYEQYF
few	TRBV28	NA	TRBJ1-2	TGTGCCAGCAGTCCATCCGGCTCTTGGGGCTATGGCTACACCTTC	CASSPSGSWGYGYTF
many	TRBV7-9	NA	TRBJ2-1	TGTGCCAGCAGCCAACAGAACAATGAGCAGTTCTTC	CASSQQNNEQFF
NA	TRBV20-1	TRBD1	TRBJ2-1	TGCAGTGCTGGACGGGACAGGTACAATGAGCGGTTCTTC	CSAGRDRYNERFF
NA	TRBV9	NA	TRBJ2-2	TGTGCCAGCAGCGTAGGGTCGTCGGGGGTGCCCACCGGGGAGCTGTTTTTT	CASSVGSSGVPTGELFF
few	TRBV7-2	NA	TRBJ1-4	TGTGCCAGCAGCCCCTCAGTGCGGGGAGAACTGTTTTTT	CASSPSVRGELFF
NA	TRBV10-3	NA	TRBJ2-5	TGTGCCATCAGTGAAAGGGCCCAAGAGACCCAGTACTTC	CAISERAQETQYF
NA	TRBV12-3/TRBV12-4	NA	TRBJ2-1	TGTGCCAGCAGTCGCCACGGAAGCTCCTACAATGAGCAGTTCTTC	CASSRHGSSYNEQFF
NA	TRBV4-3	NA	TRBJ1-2	TGCGCCAGCAGCCAAACAAGGATGAACTATGGCTACACCTTC	CASSQTRMNYGYTF
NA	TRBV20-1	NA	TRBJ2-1	TGCAGTGCTGGAGATCCAGGATGGGGTGAGCAGTTCTTC	CSAGDPGWGEQFF
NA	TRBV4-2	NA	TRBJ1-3	TGTGCCAGCAGCCCCTACCGGGACACCTCTGGAAACACCATATATTTT	CASSPYRDTSGNTIYF
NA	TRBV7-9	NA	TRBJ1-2	TGTGCCAGCAGCTTCGGCAGTCGGCCGATTAACTATGGCTACACCTTC	CASSFGSRPINYGYTF
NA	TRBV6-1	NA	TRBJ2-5	TGTGCCAGCAGGTTGGTTAGAGAGACCCAGTACTTC	CASRLVRETQYF
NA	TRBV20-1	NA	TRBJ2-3	TGCAGTGCTACCCCGGGAAGGGCTCAGGATACGCAGTATTTT	CSATPGRAQDTQYF
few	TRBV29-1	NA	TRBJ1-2	TGCAGCGTTCTCCTTCTTACAGGTTACTATGGCTACACCTTC	CSVLLLTGYYGYTF
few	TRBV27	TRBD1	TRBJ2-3	TGTGCCAGCTCGATAGGGACAGCCACAGATACGCAGTATTTT	CASSIGTATDTQYF
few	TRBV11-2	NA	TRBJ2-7	TGTGCCAGCAGCGGTGGCGAGCAGTACTTC	CASSGGEQYF
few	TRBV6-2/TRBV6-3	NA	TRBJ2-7	TGTGCCAGCAGTTACAACGGCAGGTACTACGAGCAGTACTTC	CASSYNGRYYEQYF
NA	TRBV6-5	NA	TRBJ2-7	TGTGCCAGCAGTTACTCGGGATGGGGGGCCCCCTACGAGCAGTACTTC	CASSYSGWGAPYEQYF
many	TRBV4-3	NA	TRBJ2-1	TGCGCCAGCAGCCAAGACAGAGCATACAATGAGCAGTTCTTC	CASSQDRAYNEQFF
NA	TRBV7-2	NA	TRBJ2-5	TGTGCCAGCAGCCCAAGGGGGGCAGGGACCCAGTACTTC	CASSPRGAGTQYF
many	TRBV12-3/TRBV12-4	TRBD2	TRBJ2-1	TGTGCCAGCAGTTTAATTAATGGGATGGACGTAGCGGGAAGGAATGAGCAGTTCTTC	CASSLINGMDVAGRNEQFF
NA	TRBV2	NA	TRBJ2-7	TGTGCCAGCAGTGAACAACCCAGGGCATCCTACGAGCAGTACTTC	CASSEQPRASYEQYF
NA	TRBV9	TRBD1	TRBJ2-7	TGTGCCAGCAGCGTAGGTGGGTTGACAGGGGGAGACAATGAGCAGTACTTC	CASSVGGLTGGDNEQYF
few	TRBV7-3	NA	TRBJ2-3	TGTGCCAGCAGCCTCGGGGCTACCCAGCAGTATTTT	CASSLGATQQYF
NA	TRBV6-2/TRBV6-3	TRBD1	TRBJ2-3	TGTGCCAGCAGTGACCGGGACAGGGGAACTAGCACAGATACGCAGTATTTT	CASSDRDRGTSTDTQYF